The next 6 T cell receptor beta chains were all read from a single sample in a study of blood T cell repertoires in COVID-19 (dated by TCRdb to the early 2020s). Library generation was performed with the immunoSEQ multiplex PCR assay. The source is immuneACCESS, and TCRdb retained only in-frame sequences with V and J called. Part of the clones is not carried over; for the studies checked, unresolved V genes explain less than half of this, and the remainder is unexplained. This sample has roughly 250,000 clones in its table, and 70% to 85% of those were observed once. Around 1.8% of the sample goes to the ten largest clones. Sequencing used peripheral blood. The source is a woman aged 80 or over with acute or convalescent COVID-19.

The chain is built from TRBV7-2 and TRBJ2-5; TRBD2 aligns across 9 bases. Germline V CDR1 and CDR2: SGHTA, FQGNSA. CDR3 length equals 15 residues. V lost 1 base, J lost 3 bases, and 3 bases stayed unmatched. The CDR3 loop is CASSLGRGGKETQYF. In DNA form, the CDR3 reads TGTGCCAGCAGCTTAGGGCGGGGGGGAAAAGAGACCCAGTACTTC.

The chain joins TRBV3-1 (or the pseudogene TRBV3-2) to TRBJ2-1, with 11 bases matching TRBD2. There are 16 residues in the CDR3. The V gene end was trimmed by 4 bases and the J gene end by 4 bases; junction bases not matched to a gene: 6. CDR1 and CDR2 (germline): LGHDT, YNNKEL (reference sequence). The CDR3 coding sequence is TGTGCCAGCAGCCTGACCCTAGCGGGAGGATACAATGAGCAGTTCTTC. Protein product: CASSLTLAGGYNEQFF.

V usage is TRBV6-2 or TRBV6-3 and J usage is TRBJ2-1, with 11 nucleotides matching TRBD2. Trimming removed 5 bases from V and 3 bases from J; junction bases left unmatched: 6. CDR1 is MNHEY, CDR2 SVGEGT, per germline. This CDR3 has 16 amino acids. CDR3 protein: CASSGRLAGSYNEQFF. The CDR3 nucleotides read TGTGCCAGCAGTGGACGACTAGCGGGGAGCTACAATGAGCAGTTCTTC.

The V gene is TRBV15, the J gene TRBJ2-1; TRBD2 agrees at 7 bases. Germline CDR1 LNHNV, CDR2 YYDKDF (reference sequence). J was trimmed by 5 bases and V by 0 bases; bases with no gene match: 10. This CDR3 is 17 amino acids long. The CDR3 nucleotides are TGTGCCACCAGCAGAGATTGGGGCGGGAGTGGGAACAATGAGCAGTTCTTC. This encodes CATSRDWGGSGNNEQFF. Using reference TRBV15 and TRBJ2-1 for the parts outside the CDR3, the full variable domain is DAMVIQNPRYQVTQFGKPVTLSCSQTLNHNVMYWYQQKSSQAPKLLFHYYDKDFNNEADTPDNFQSRRPNTSFCFLDIRSPGLGDTAMYLCATSRDWGGSGNNEQFFGPGTRLTVL.

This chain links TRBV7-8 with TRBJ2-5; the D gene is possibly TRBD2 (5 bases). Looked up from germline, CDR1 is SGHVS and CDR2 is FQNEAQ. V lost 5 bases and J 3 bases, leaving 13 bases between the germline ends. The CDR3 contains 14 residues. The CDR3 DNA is TGTGCCAGCAGCCGAGGACTCCAGAAAGAGACCCAGTACTTC. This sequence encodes CASSRGLQKETQYF.

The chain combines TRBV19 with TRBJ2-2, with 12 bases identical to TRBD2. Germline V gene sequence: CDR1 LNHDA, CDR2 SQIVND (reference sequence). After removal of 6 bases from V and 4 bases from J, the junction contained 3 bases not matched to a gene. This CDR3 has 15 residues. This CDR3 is CASSRLAGATGELFF. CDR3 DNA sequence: TGTGCCAGTAGCCGACTAGCGGGGGCCACCGGGGAGCTGTTTTTT. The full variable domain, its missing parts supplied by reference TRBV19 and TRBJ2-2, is DGGITQSPKYLFRKEGQNVTLSCEQNLNHDAMYWYRQDPGQGLRLIYYSQIVNDFQKGDIAEGYSVSREKKESFPLTVTSAQKNPTAFYLCASSRLAGATGELFFGEGSRLTVL.